A selection of T cell receptor beta chains follows, all from one sample in a study of OX40 agonist ivuxolimab in advanced cancers. Libraries were prepared by immunoSEQ multiplex PCR; TCRdb keeps only in-frame clonotypes and omits some of them. This table holds fewer than 65,000 clones, about 80% found once. The sample was CD4+ or CD8+ T cells sorted from blood, taken in a trial of the OX40 agonist ivuxolimab. All receptors derive from an adult with an advanced solid tumor such as melanoma, head and neck, liver or kidney cancer. Both conserved end residues are part of each CDR3. D genes are given only for firm matches. Only some rows state a clone size, as once, few, many or a class for expanded clones.

cdr3_aa	cdr3_nt	clone_size	v_call	cdr3_length	j_call	d_call
CASTRTGTRYVNEQYF	TGTGCCAGCACCCGTACCGGGACTAGGTACGTGAACGAGCAGTACTTC	once	TRBV27	16	TRBJ2-7	TRBD2
CASSSHRGQPQHF	TGTGCCAGCAGTTCCCACAGGGGCCAGCCCCAGCATTTT	.	TRBV6-1	13	TRBJ1-5	TRBD1
CASSLTASGAPFF	TGTGCCAGCAGCTTAACTGCTAGTGGAGCACCGTTCTTC	.	TRBV7-2	13	TRBJ2-1	.
CASSLGSVHEQYF	TGTGCCAGCAGTTTAGGGTCAGTCCACGAGCAGTACTTC	few	TRBV27	13	TRBJ2-7	.
CASSFQVNTEAFF	TGTGCCAGCAGTTTTCAGGTAAACACTGAAGCTTTCTTT	.	TRBV6-5	13	TRBJ1-1	.
CASSIAGQRNSPLHF	TGTGCCAGTAGTATAGCGGGACAGAGAAATTCACCCCTCCACTTT	.	TRBV19	15	TRBJ1-6	TRBD1
CASRSDGWNTEAFF	TGTGCCAGCAGATCCGACGGGTGGAACACTGAAGCTTTCTTT	.	TRBV6-5	14	TRBJ1-1	.
CASTIWRGVDEQFF	TGTGCCAGCACGATATGGCGGGGGGTAGATGAGCAGTTCTTC	.	TRBV28	14	TRBJ2-1	TRBD2
CASSSTGSGANVLTF	TGTGCCAGCAGTTCAACAGGCTCTGGGGCCAACGTCCTGACTTTC	once	TRBV27	15	TRBJ2-6	.
CAISENAGAGYEQYF	TGTGCCATCAGTGAAAATGCAGGTGCTGGCTACGAGCAGTACTTC	few	TRBV10-3	15	TRBJ2-7	.